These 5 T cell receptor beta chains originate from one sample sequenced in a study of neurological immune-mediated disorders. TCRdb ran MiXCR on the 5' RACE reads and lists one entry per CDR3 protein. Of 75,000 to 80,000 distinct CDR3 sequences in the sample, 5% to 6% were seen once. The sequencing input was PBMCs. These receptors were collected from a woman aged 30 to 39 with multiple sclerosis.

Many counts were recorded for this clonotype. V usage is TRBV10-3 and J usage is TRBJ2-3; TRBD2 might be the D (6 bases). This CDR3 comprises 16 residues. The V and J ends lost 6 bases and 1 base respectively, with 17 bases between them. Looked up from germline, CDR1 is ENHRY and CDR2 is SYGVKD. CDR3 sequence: CAISPPGASGTDTQYF. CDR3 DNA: TGTGCCATCAGCCCCCCCGGCGCTAGCGGCACAGATACGCAGTATTTT.

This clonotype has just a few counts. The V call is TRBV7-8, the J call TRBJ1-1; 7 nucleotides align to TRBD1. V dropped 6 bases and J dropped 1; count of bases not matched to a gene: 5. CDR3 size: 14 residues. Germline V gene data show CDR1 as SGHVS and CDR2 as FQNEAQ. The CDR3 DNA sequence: TGTGCCAGCAGGGCAGGGGGATCGAACACTGAAGCTTTCTTT. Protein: CASRAGGSNTEAFF.

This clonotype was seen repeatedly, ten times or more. CDR3 sequence reads: CASSSGTGFTPKETQYF. CDR3 bases: TGCGCCAGCAGCTCGGGGACAGGGTTTACGCCTAAAGAGACCCAGTACTTC. The chain employs TRBV5-1 and TRBJ2-5, with TRBD1 identical over 9 bases. CDR3 length equals 17 residues. The ends lost 3 bases at V and 3 bases at J; junction bases unmatched: 12. Looked up from germline, CDR1 is SGHRS and CDR2 is YFSETQ. The full variable domain, rest sourced from reference TRBV5-1 and TRBJ2-5, is KAGVTQTPRYLIKTRGQQVTLSCSPISGHRSVSWYQQTPGQGLQFLFEYFSETQRNKGNFPGRFSGRQFSNSRSEMNVSTLELGDSALYLCASSSGTGFTPKETQYFGPGTRLLVL.

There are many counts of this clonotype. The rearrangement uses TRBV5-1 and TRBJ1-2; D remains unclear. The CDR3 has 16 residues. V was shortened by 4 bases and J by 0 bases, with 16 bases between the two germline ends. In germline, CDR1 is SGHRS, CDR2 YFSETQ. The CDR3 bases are TGCGCCAGCAGCGACTCATTCCCGGCGCCTAACTATGGCTACACCTTC. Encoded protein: CASSDSFPAPNYGYTF.

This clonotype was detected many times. CDR3 in DNA: TGTGCTAGTGGTTTGGGATGGGGGACAGGGAAGGAATCTACCATTTCTGGAAACACCATATATTTT. Residues: CASGLGWGTGKESTISGNTIYF. The rearrangement joins TRBV12-5 to TRBJ1-3; TRBD1 agrees at 9 bases. Germline trimming cut 1 base from V and 1 base from J; bases unmatched to any gene: 20. Germline CDR1 reads LGHNT; CDR2 reads FRNRAP. This CDR3 is 22 amino acids long.